Here is one TCR beta chain with its context. There are a few counts of this clonotype. Its recognized antigen is unknown. Per-base qualities were not stored, and no clone one base away is much larger. Per the publication, the time point label means: pre-sensitization, week 0. In the paper's terms, the treatment or condition label means: therapeutic diphenylcyclopropenone sensitization with weekly scalp DPC. Blood at each patch-test visit was drawn before the patch test was applied. Patients were eligible if aged 18 to 70, diagnosed with alopecia and judged suitable for DPC therapy, and pregnant patients were excluded. Total RNA was isolated from unfractionated whole blood collected in Tempus Blood RNA tubes. This entry comes from a study of human T cells and chemical hapten exposure (dated by TCRdb to the early 2020s). Background for the entire study: For sensitization, 2% DPC in acetone was applied to an approximately 2 cm by approximately 2 cm area of upper inner arm skin. Blood for TCR sequencing was provided by twenty-nine alopecia patients at one to four time points (pre-sensitization, 2, 6 and 24 weeks). The study tracked peripheral blood TCR repertoire changes in vivo during primary and secondary sensitization to the hapten diphenylcyclopropenone (DPC) in alopecia patients. Libraries were pooled for sequencing, and variation in per-sample TCR yields was attributed mainly to small differences in library volumes within the pool. Patch testing was performed on the upper back with Finn chambers containing 0.01% DPC, and the patch tests were scored after 6 days according to International Contact Dermatitis Research Group standards. Blood samples were taken from patients before sensitization (week 0) and then at 2, 6 and about 24 weeks after DPC sensitization. Weekly therapeutic DPC doses were additionally applied to the scalp of patients throughout the roughly 24-week study period. Alopecia areata with under or over 50% scalp involvement, alopecia totalis and alopecia universalis were represented in the patient cohort, which was mostly female. Overall results and qualifications from the work: Because all patients had alopecia, a presumed autoimmune disease, the immune response of the patients might differ from that of healthy individuals. After repeated subsampling, the strength of the expansion versus patch-test correlation and the threshold at which it became significant changed. A positive correlation was found between the number of PT1 expanded TCRs and patch test score, with significance reached at thresholds 8, 16 and 32 but not 4. Expanded TCRs formed significantly more large CDR3 similarity clusters than pre-sensitization or healthy control sets, consistent with antigen-driven responses. DPC sensitization did not change the number of TCRs with a frequency above 1 in 1000, and there was no evidence of changes in global repertoire structure.

The library relied on RACE. TCRdb lists the instrument as NextSeq 500. During library preparation, unique molecular identifiers were attached to individual cDNA molecules so that TCRs could be counted quantitatively and reproducibly. Both TCR alpha and TCR beta chains were sequenced from each blood RNA sample. On the study's bioinformatics: Samples had a median of around 92,000 TCRs, with a range from about 20,000 to 690,600. V, J and CDR3 annotation of the TCR reads was performed with the Decombinator software suite. For PS versus PT1 abundance plots, all samples were subsampled to the same number of TCRs (28,000). TCRs were defined as expanded if absent before sensitization and observed at least eight times at the 2-week time point. TCRdb reworked the public reads: Q25 trimming with fastp, MiXCR clone assembly, productive beta chains retained. Merged by CDR3 protein, the rows form single entries marked with the most common genes and DNA. In this record, the V and J calls reflect TCRdb's handling and not the investigators' own analysis. The sample table lists 190,000 or so distinct CDR3 sequences, 25% to 30% of them with a count of one. Nearly 3% of the sample is in the top ten clones.

V ends up 4 bases short and J 4 bases short, with an unmatched junction base count of 8. From its cysteine to its phenylalanine, the CDR3 spans 15 amino acids. The retained sequence is limited to the CDR3, 45 bases, with the frame set at the first base. According to the germline V gene, CDR1 reads SGDLS and CDR2 reads YYNGEE. The sample was whole blood, taken in connection with sensitization to the hapten diphenylcyclopropenone (DPC). This sequence originates from a woman aged 25 to 39 with alopecia areata. Some clones in this sample may be carry-over from other donors' samples. The chain links TRBV9 with TRBJ2-3; TRBD1 agrees with 8 junctional bases. The CDR3 in this case is CASSNYDRGADTQYF. The nucleotides read TGTGCCAGCAGCAATTACGACAGGGGAGCAGATACGCAGTATTTT.